The rows below give T cell receptor beta chains drawn from one sample of a study of T cell responses to AZD1222 COVID-19 vaccine. The data were produced by immunoSEQ multiplex PCR, yet TCRdb's version contains in-frame clones alone and is incomplete. The table has 150,000 to 200,000 clones, more than 90% seen once. The sequencing here drew on peripheral blood, taken on day 0 of AZD1222 vaccination. Source of these receptors: an adult in good health. CDR3s include the opening cysteine and the closing phenylalanine or tryptophan. D genes are given only for firm matches. The size entry is marked missing in some rows and otherwise reads once, few, many or a size class.

TRBV29-1	TRBJ2-5	.	.	TGCAGCGTTGAAAACGGGTTCCAAGAGACCCAGTACTTC	CSVENGFQETQYF
TRBV5-6	TRBJ1-1	.	.	TGTGCCAGCAGCTTAGTACAGGGTGCTGAAGCTTTCTTT	CASSLVQGAEAFF
TRBV3-1/TRBV3-2	TRBJ2-3	.	TRBD2	TGTGCCAGCAGCCAGATAGCGGGTGGTACGCAGTATTTT	CASSQIAGGTQYF
TRBV5-1	TRBJ1-1	.	.	TGCGCCAGCAGCTTGTCTAGTAAGAACACTGAAGCTTTCTTT	CASSLSSKNTEAFF
TRBV7-8	TRBJ2-1	once	TRBD2	TGTGCCAGCAGCTACGGACTAGCGGGAGGGGCCATATATGAGCAGTTCTTC	CASSYGLAGGAIYEQFF
TRBV7-6	TRBJ2-2	.	.	TGTGCCAGCAGCTTAGGGAACACCGGGGAGCTGTTTTTT	CASSLGNTGELFF
TRBV5-8	TRBJ1-1	.	.	TGTGCCAGCAGCTTAGTTCAGGGGAACACTGAAGCTTTCTTT	CASSLVQGNTEAFF
TRBV6-6	TRBJ2-7	.	TRBD1	TGTGCCAGCGGACTTATTGGGACAGGGGGGTCCGAGCAGTACTTC	CASGLIGTGGSEQYF
TRBV4-2	TRBJ1-5	.	.	TGTGCCTCCCGGGGGGGCGTGGGCAATCAGCCCCAGCATTTT	CASRGGVGNQPQHF
TRBV11-2	TRBJ2-7	.	TRBD1	TGTGCCAGCAGCACCAGGGACAGGGGAAGTCCCTACGAGCAGTACTTC	CASSTRDRGSPYEQYF
TRBV6-4	TRBJ2-7	few	.	TGTGCCAGCAGTGAAACGGGAGAGACCTACGAGCAGTACTTC	CASSETGETYEQYF
TRBV30	TRBJ2-5	.	.	TGTGCCTGGACGGAGCGCTCTTGGTACCAAGAGACCCAGTACTTC	CAWTERSWYQETQYF
TRBV2	TRBJ1-2	.	TRBD1	TGTGCCAGCAGTGTTTACGGGACAGCGAACTATGGCTACACCTTC	CASSVYGTANYGYTF
TRBV13	TRBJ1-1	.	.	TGTGCCAGCAGCTTAGGTAGGGAGGGTGGGACTGAAGCTTTCTTT	CASSLGREGGTEAFF
TRBV6-1	TRBJ1-3	.	TRBD1	TGTGCCAGCAGTGAGGAGACAGGGATCTCTGGAAACACCATATATTTT	CASSEETGISGNTIYF
TRBV11-2	TRBJ2-3	many	.	TGTGCCAGCAGTATATCTGATACGCAGTATTTT	CASSISDTQYF
TRBV7-9	TRBJ2-3	few	.	TGTGCCAGCAGCTTAGGGCTAGCTTCCACAGATACGCAGTATTTT	CASSLGLASTDTQYF
TRBV6-1	TRBJ2-7	.	.	TGTGCCAGCAGTGTAGCGGGACAGGGCTACGAGCAGTACTTC	CASSVAGQGYEQYF
TRBV7-9	TRBJ2-7	.	.	TGTGCCAGCAGCTCTGGGCAGGCTTCGTACGAGCAGTACTTC	CASSSGQASYEQYF
TRBV7-9	TRBJ2-7	.	TRBD2	TGTGCCTCGGGAGGCGGGAAAGCCTACGAGCAGTACTTC	CASGGGKAYEQYF
TRBV3-1/TRBV3-2	TRBJ2-3	.	TRBD2	TGTGCCAGCAGCCAAGATTTCGGGACTAGCGGCACAGATACGCAGTATTTT	CASSQDFGTSGTDTQYF
TRBV27	TRBJ2-3	.	.	TGTGCCAGCAGTTTAGTGCGGGGACGCACAGATACGCAGTATTTT	CASSLVRGRTDTQYF
TRBV7-6	TRBJ1-3	.	.	TGTGCCAGCAGCACACCCCTGGCTAACTCTGGAAACACCATATATTTT	CASSTPLANSGNTIYF
TRBV28	TRBJ1-5	.	TRBD1	TGTGCCAGCAGTTTACCCCCGGGACAGGGGGGCAATCAGCCCCAGCATTTT	CASSLPPGQGGNQPQHF
TRBV19	TRBJ1-6	.	.	TGTGCCACCCGCCGGGGGGTCAATTCACCCCTCCACTTT	CATRRGVNSPLHF
TRBV19	TRBJ1-3	.	.	TGTGCCACCCAGGCAGGTCCGAGGGGAAACACCATATATTTT	CATQAGPRGNTIYF
TRBV30	TRBJ1-5	.	.	TGTGCCTGGAGTACAGGGAACGATCAGCCCCAGCATTTT	CAWSTGNDQPQHF
TRBV6-5	TRBJ2-7	.	.	TGTGCCGCCGAAGGTCGGTTTCGCTCCTACGAGCAGTACTTC	CAAEGRFRSYEQYF
TRBV10-2	TRBJ1-6	.	TRBD1	TGCGCCAGCAGTGGGACAGGGACGAGGGGTGATTCACCCCTCCACTTT	CASSGTGTRGDSPLHF
TRBV5-4	TRBJ1-1	.	TRBD1	TGTGCCAGCAGCCCGCCGGACAGGGGGCGGTCCCCGAACACTGAAGCTTTCTTT	CASSPPDRGRSPNTEAFF
TRBV2	TRBJ1-1	.	TRBD1	TGTGCCAGTAGCCGGGACAGGGGACCCGAAGCTTTCTTT	CASSRDRGPEAFF
TRBV6-5	TRBJ1-1	.	.	TGTGCCAGCAGTTACGAAGAGTTCGGGAACACTGAAGCTTTCTTT	CASSYEEFGNTEAFF
TRBV7-2	TRBJ1-4	.	TRBD1	TGTGCCAGCAGCTTGGGAACGGGACAGGAGAATGAAAAACTGTTTTTT	CASSLGTGQENEKLFF
TRBV29-1	TRBJ1-2	.	TRBD1	TGCAGCGTCCGGGACAGGGGAAACCTCGGCTACACCTTC	CSVRDRGNLGYTF
TRBV25-1	TRBJ1-6	.	TRBD1	TGTGCCAGCAGTGAAGACAGGGCGGACTCACCCCTCCACTTT	CASSEDRADSPLHF
TRBV6-5	TRBJ2-7	once	TRBD2	TGTGCCAGCAGTTCCGGGACTAGCGGAGTAACCTACGAGCAGTACTTC	CASSSGTSGVTYEQYF
TRBV6-5	TRBJ1-3	.	.	TGTGCCAGCAGACGGGAAGACACGATTGGAAACACCATATATTTT	CASRREDTIGNTIYF
TRBV29-1	TRBJ1-4	.	.	TGCAGCGCCGGACCCCAGGGGTACGGAAAACTGTTTTTT	CSAGPQGYGKLFF
TRBV5-5	TRBJ1-6	.	.	TGTGCCAGCAGCTTGGGCCAGGGGAGCTCACCCCTCCACTTT	CASSLGQGSSPLHF
TRBV30	TRBJ2-3	.	TRBD1	TGTGCCTACGCCGGGACAGGGAGCACAGATACGCAGTATTTT	CAYAGTGSTDTQYF
TRBV9	TRBJ2-2	.	.	TGTGCCAGCAGCCCCAGGACAAACGGGGAGCTGTTTTTT	CASSPRTNGELFF
TRBV18	TRBJ1-2	.	.	TGTGCCAGCTCACCACGGGCAGAGAACTATGGCTACACCTTC	CASSPRAENYGYTF
TRBV5-5	TRBJ2-3	.	.	TGTGCCAGCAGCTTTGCAGATACGCAGTATTTT	CASSFADTQYF
TRBV10-1	TRBJ2-7	few	TRBD1	TGCGCCAGCAGTGACGGGACAGGGTCTTACGAGCAGTACTTC	CASSDGTGSYEQYF